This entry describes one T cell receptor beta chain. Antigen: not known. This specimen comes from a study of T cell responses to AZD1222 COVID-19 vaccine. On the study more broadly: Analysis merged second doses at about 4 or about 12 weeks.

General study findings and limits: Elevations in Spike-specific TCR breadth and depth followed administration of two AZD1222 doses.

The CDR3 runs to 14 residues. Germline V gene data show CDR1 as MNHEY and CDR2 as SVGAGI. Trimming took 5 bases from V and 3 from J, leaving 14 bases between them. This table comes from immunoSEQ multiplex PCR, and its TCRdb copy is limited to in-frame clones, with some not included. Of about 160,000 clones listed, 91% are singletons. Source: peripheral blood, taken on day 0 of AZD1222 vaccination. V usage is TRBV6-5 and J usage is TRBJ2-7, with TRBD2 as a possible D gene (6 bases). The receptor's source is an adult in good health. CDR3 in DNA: TGTGCCAGCAGTAGGGGACTTCCCCTCTACGAGCAGTACTTC. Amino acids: CASSRGLPLYEQYF.